The 10 T cell receptor beta chains in this list originate from one sample, sequenced in a study of cytomegalovirus exposure and HLA in healthy donors. The PCR had 60 Vbeta and 13 Jbeta primers. Here immunoSEQ multiplex PCR was the method, and the copy in TCRdb shows in-frame clones only, minus some. The sample has under 250,000 clones; roughly 85% are singletons. Source material: PBMCs. The source is a girl aged 2 to 10 in good health and CMV-seronegative.

CDR3 DNA sequence: TGTGCCATCAGCGCTAACAGGGTCGAGCAGTACTTC. Encoded protein: CAISANRVEQYF. This chain connects TRBV10-3 to TRBJ2-7, with D possibly TRBD1 on 6 matching bases. The CDR3 length is 12 residues. Germline V gene data show CDR1 as ENHRY and CDR2 as SYGVKD. V dropped 6 bases and J dropped 6 bases, with 12 bases sitting between them.

The chain joins TRBV10-2 to TRBJ2-1; 12 bases line up with TRBD2. J was trimmed by 7 bases and V by 0 bases; bases with no gene match: 10. The CDR3 covers 18 residues. CDR1 is WSHSY and CDR2 is SAAADI in the germline V gene. CDR3 residues: CASSESTLGTSGLNEQFF. The CDR3 nucleotides read TGCGCCAGCAGTGAGTCGACTCTAGGGACTAGCGGGTTGAATGAGCAGTTCTTC.

V gene TRBV11-2 combines with J gene TRBJ2-1; TRBD2 matches 8 bases. The CDR3 length is 17 residues. Germline values: CDR1 SGHAT, CDR2 FQNNGV. The V and J ends lost 6 bases and 0 bases, in that order; junction bases with no gene match: 10. CDR3 coding DNA: TGTGCCAGCAGTCAGGGGCTAGCGGGCCCCTCCTACAATGAGCAGTTCTTC. This translates into CASSQGLAGPSYNEQFF. Combining the CDR3 with reference TRBV11-2 and TRBJ2-1 gives the whole variable domain EAGVAQSPRYKIIEKRQSVAFWCNPISGHATLYWYQQILGQGPKLLIQFQNNGVVDDSQLPKDRFSAERLKGVDSTLKIQPAKLEDSAVYLCASSQGLAGPSYNEQFFGPGTRLTVL.

The chain carries TRBV9 and TRBJ1-2, with 11 bases identical to TRBD1. The CDR3 is 16 amino acids. The V gene's germline CDR1 is SGDLS and CDR2 YYNGEE. Unmatched junction bases numbered 9, after V lost 4 bases and J lost 4 bases. This CDR3 is CASSHGTGGTTYGYTF. CDR3 bases: TGTGCCAGCAGCCACGGGACAGGGGGAACGACCTATGGCTACACCTTC.

V gene TRBV2 combines with J gene TRBJ2-1; tentative D call: TRBD2 (6 bases). The CDR3 is 16 amino acids. In germline, CDR1 is SNHLY, CDR2 FYNNEI. With 2 bases removed from V and 5 bases from J, the gap between germline ends came to 16 bases. Here the CDR3 DNA reads TGTGCCAGCAGTGAAAGGGGCCTAGCGACCAACAATGAGCAGTTCTTC. Translated: CASSERGLATNNEQFF.

The rearrangement links TRBV4-1 to TRBJ2-7; 7 positions agree with TRBD2. Germline V gives CDR1 MGHRA, CDR2 YSYEKL. Trimming at V came to 1 base and at J to 4 bases, leaving 4 bases not matched to a gene. The length of the CDR3 is 14 residues. CDR3: CASSQAPGGYEQYF. The CDR3 nucleotides are TGCGCCAGCAGCCAAGCCCCCGGGGGGTACGAGCAGTACTTC.

The chain is built from TRBV4-2 and TRBJ2-4; the D gene is possibly TRBD2 (5 bases). The V end lost 0 bases, the J end lost 1 base, and 13 bases lay between the germline ends. Germline lookup yields CDR1 LGHNA and CDR2 YNFKEQ. This CDR3 spans 17 amino acids. The CDR3 loop reads CASSQEMGGRAKNIQYF. The CDR3 DNA is TGTGCCAGCAGCCAAGAAATGGGCGGGCGGGCCAAAAACATTCAGTACTTC.

The chain has TRBV10-1 and TRBJ2-7; TRBD2 matches at 13 bases. The CDR3 covers 16 residues. V lost 4 bases, J lost 3 bases, and 6 bases stayed unmatched. From germline, CDR1 is WNHNN and CDR2 SYGVQD (reference sequence). Here the CDR3 reads CASSAGTSGTYYEQYF. The CDR3 nucleotides read TGCGCCAGCAGTGCAGGGACTAGCGGGACCTACTACGAGCAGTACTTC.

This sequence joins TRBV28 and TRBJ2-3; TRBD1 matches 9 bases. In germline, CDR1 is MDHEN, CDR2 SYDVKM. The CDR3 spans 15 residues. With V trimmed by 6 bases and J by 6 bases, 10 bases remained unmatched. For the CDR3, the DNA is TGTGCCAGCAGCTCAACCGGGACAGGGACCGATACGCAGTATTTT. It yields the protein CASSSTGTGTDTQYF.

The chain couples TRBV7-7 to TRBJ2-2; TRBD2 agrees at 13 bases. Germline V gives CDR1 SSHAT, CDR2 FNYEAQ (reference sequence). The CDR3 totals 15 residues. The V gene end was trimmed by 7 bases and the J gene end by 5 bases; junction bases not matched to a gene: 4. CDR3 sequence (DNA): TGTGCCAGCACCCCGGGACTAGCGGGGACCGGGGAGCTGTTTTTT. This gives the protein CASTPGLAGTGELFF.